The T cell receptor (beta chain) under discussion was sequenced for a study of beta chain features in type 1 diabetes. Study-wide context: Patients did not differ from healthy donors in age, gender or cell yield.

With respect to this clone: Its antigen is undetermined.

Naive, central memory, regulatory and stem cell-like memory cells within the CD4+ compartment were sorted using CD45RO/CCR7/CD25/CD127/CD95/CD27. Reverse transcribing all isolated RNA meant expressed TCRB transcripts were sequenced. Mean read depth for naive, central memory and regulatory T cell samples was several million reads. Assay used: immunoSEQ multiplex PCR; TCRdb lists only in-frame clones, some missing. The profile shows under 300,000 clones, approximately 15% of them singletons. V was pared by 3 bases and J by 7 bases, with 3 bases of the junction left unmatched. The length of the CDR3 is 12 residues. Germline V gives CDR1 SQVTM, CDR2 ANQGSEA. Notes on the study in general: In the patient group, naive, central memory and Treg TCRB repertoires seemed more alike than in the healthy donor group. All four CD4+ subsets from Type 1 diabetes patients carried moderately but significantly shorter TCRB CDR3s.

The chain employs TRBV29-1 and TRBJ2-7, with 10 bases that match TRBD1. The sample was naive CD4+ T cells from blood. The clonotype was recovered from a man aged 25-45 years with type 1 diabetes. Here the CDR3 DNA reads TGCAGCGTTGACGGGACAGGGGATGAGCAGTACTTC. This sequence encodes CSVDGTGDEQYF.